This T cell receptor beta chain was captured by sequencing in a study of CD8 T cells in Susac syndrome. Sequencing of TCR beta was undertaken in CD8+ and CD4+ T cells derived from blood. Study findings and constraints: The study acknowledged a relatively small number of individuals in its TCR sequencing and HLA analysis.

As for this clonotype: As yet, its antigen is unknown.

RNA amounts of roughly 0.5 to 1 ug underwent reverse transcription with random hexamers. The CDR3 of TCR beta was amplified by immunoSEQ multiplex PCR across 54 Vbeta and 13 Jbeta. TCRdb re-derived calls from the immunoSEQ multiplex PCR reads in MiXCR, one entry per CDR3 protein. The top ten hold approximately 0.13% of the sample, which has 210,000 or so distinct CDR3 sequences, 80% to 95% seen once. Material for sequencing was CD8+ T cells from PBMCs. The receptor's source is a human donor with multiple sclerosis.

For the CDR3, the DNA is TGTGCCAGCAGCCAGGGGGGGAGTAGTAACACCGGGGAGCTGTTTTTT. It is translated as CASSQGGSSNTGELFF. V gene TRBV9 combines with J gene TRBJ2-2; D is possibly TRBD1 or TRBD2 (7 bases each). Germline V CDR1 and CDR2: SGDLS, YYNGEE. V was shortened by 4 bases and J by 2 bases, with 15 bases between the two germline ends. The CDR3 is made up of 16 amino acids.